These 25 T cell receptor beta chains originate from one sample sequenced in a study of shared clonotypes between healthy human individuals. Produced via immunoSEQ multiplex PCR; TCRdb's table is partial and in-frame only. The data show about 660,000 clones, with approximately 79% seen just once and over 1.5% held by the top ten. What was sequenced was memory CD4+ T cells sorted from blood. Described subset: CD45RA-negative fraction. These receptors all come from a woman aged 25 to 39 in good health.

The genes are TRBV19 and TRBJ2-2; the D is unclear. Trimming left V 1 base short and J 9 bases short, with 9 bases between. The germline V gene encodes CDR1 LNHDA and CDR2 SQIVND (reference sequence). The CDR3 length is 13 residues. The CDR3 DNA follows: TGTGCCAGTAGTATAGCGACGGACCGGGAGCTGTTTTTT. Translation gives CASSIATDRELFF. Variable domain in full (rest from reference TRBV19 and TRBJ2-2): DGGITQSPKYLFRKEGQNVTLSCEQNLNHDAMYWYRQDPGQGLRLIYYSQIVNDFQKGDIAEGYSVSREKKESFPLTVTSAQKNPTAFYLCASSIATDRELFFGEGSRLTVL.

This clone was recorded only once. The chain carries TRBV28 and TRBJ1-2; D might be TRBD1 (5 bases). This CDR3 region has 14 residues. V shed 7 bases and J shed 5 bases, with 17 bases lying between them. Germline-derived CDR1 and CDR2 are MDHEN and SYDVKM. The CDR3 DNA is TGTGCCAGCACCCTATCCGGGACGGAGTATGGCTACACCTTC. This gives the protein CASTLSGTEYGYTF.

Of note for this clone: Distinct nucleotide sequences in the sample also encode this CDR3. The chain has TRBV5-1 and TRBJ2-7; 7 bases are shared with TRBD2. The CDR3 length is 15 residues. In germline, CDR1 is SGHRS, CDR2 YFSETQ. The V and J ends lost 0 bases and 1 base, in that order; junction bases with no gene match: 4. The CDR3 reads CASSLGAGWSYEQYF. Here the CDR3 DNA reads TGCGCCAGCAGCTTGGGAGCGGGGTGGTCCTACGAGCAGTACTTC.

The rearrangement links TRBV6-1 to TRBJ2-5; 9 bases fit TRBD1. V was clipped by 6 bases and J by 5 bases; unmatched bases: 7. Per germline, CDR1 MNHNS and CDR2 SASEGT. This CDR3 is built from 14 residues. CDR3 in amino acids: CASRPGTGPETQYF. In DNA form, the CDR3 reads TGTGCCAGCAGGCCCGGGACAGGGCCTGAGACCCAGTACTTC.

The rearrangement links TRBV2 to TRBJ2-7; the match to TRBD2 covers 7 bases. The V gene end was trimmed by 7 bases and the J gene end by 1 base; junction bases not matched to a gene: 10. The CDR3 loop spans 15 amino acids. Germline CDR1 and CDR2: SNHLY and FYNNEI. CDR3 bases: TGTGCCAGCATCCTCCGGGGGGTTTGGTCCTACGAGCAGTACTTC. This sequence encodes CASILRGVWSYEQYF.

Comments on this clone: Different DNA sequences within this sample yield the same CDR3. The chain links TRBV19 to TRBJ1-1, with D maybe TRBD1 (5 bases). The CDR3 has 13 amino acids. Trimming took off 3 bases at V and 5 bases at J, with 10 bases between the two ends. Per the germline V gene, CDR1 is LNHDA and CDR2 is SQIVND (reference sequence). This chain's CDR3 is CASSINTGTEAFF. The CDR3 DNA reads TGTGCCAGTAGTATTAATACAGGAACTGAAGCTTTCTTT.

The rearrangement joins TRBV4-2 to TRBJ2-1, with 7 bases matching TRBD2. The CDR3 spans 15 residues. Germline V gene data show CDR1 as LGHNA and CDR2 as YNFKEQ. V was clipped by 0 bases and J by 5 bases; unmatched bases: 4. CDR3 nucleotides: TGTGCCAGCAGCCAAGATGGGGGGGGAGACAATGAGCAGTTCTTC. It specifies CASSQDGGGDNEQFF.

V gene TRBV10-1 combines with J gene TRBJ2-1; 12 bases match TRBD1. This CDR3 has 16 residues. Germline V gene data show CDR1 as WNHNN and CDR2 as SYGVQD (reference sequence). After removal of 6 bases from V and 8 bases from J, the junction contained 11 bases not matched to a gene. CDR3 amino acids: CASSGTGTGGFDEQFF. CDR3 nucleotides: TGCGCCAGCAGCGGTACCGGGACAGGGGGCTTCGATGAGCAGTTCTTC.

The V gene is TRBV6-5, the J gene TRBJ1-4; the match to TRBD1 covers 7 bases. Germline V gene sequence: CDR1 MNHEY, CDR2 SVGAGI. Losses at the gene ends were 4 bases for V and 8 bases for J; bases not matched to a gene: 7. CDR3 length equals 14 residues. CDR3 sequence: CASSWHRGGEKLFF. CDR3 bases: TGTGCCAGCAGTTGGCACAGGGGTGGGGAAAAACTGTTTTTT.

The J gene is TRBJ2-7, the V gene TRBV5-1, with D maybe TRBD2 (6 bases). The CDR3 length is 16 residues. V dropped 0 bases and J dropped 3 bases, with 16 bases sitting between them. Per germline, CDR1 SGHRS and CDR2 YFSETQ. Written as DNA, the CDR3 is TGCGCCAGCAGCTTGGGACTCAGACTAGACTTCTACGAGCAGTACTTC. Translation gives CASSLGLRLDFYEQYF.

CDR3 nucleotides: TGTGCCATCAGCAGGCCTCAACTAGCGGGAGTCTACAATGAGCAGTTCTTC. Its translation is CAISRPQLAGVYNEQFF. The chain recombines TRBV10-3 with TRBJ2-1; TRBD2 agrees at 11 bases. Germline loops: CDR1 ENHRY, CDR2 SYGVKD. Trimming at V came to 6 bases and at J to 3 bases, leaving 10 bases not matched to a gene. The CDR3 consists of 17 residues.

This clone was observed a single time. The J gene is TRBJ1-5, the V gene TRBV2; 8 positions match TRBD1. In germline, CDR1 is SNHLY, CDR2 FYNNEI. This CDR3 contains 14 residues. V lost 4 bases to trimming and J lost 7 bases; unmatched junction nucleotides: 6. The CDR3 reads CASSAGGNAQPQHF. The CDR3 DNA follows: TGTGCCAGCAGTGCAGGGGGCAATGCGCAGCCCCAGCATTTT.

This rearrangement joins TRBV5-4 to TRBJ2-6; D is perhaps TRBD2 (5 bases). Between the trimmed V and J ends, which lost 2 bases and 19 bases, there was a span of 19 bases. Looked up from germline, CDR1 is SGHNT and CDR2 is YYREEE (reference sequence). The CDR3 consists of 13 residues. The CDR3 loop is CASSLAHTRTDTF. CDR3 coding DNA: TGTGCCAGCAGCTTAGCACATACTAGGACCGATACTTTC. The whole variable domain, filled in from reference TRBV5-4 and TRBJ2-6, reads ETGVTQSPTHLIKTRGQQVTLRCSSQSGHNTVSWYQQALGQGPQFIFQYYREEENGRGNFPPRFSGLQFPNYSSELNVNALELDDSALYLCASSLAHTRTDTFGAGSRLTVL.

This rearrangement joins TRBV28 to TRBJ2-7; 7 positions agree with TRBD2. V lost 2 bases and J lost 0; bases outside the gene matches: 1. The CDR3 spans 14 residues. Germline assignment: CDR1 MDHEN and CDR2 SYDVKM. The CDR3 region has the DNA TGTGCCAGCAGTTTAGCGGGAGTCTCCTACGAGCAGTACTTC. Protein sequence: CASSLAGVSYEQYF.

The sample holds a few counts of this clone. The same CDR3 can be traced to other DNA sequences in this sample. This sequence joins TRBV30 and TRBJ1-5, with D maybe TRBD1 (5 bases). The CDR3 runs 12 residues. V dropped 3 bases and J dropped 6 bases, with 9 bases sitting between them. The V gene's germline CDR1 is GTSNPN and CDR2 SVGIG (reference sequence). The CDR3 nucleotides are TGTGCCTGGAGCTTGGGGGGTCAGCCCCAGCATTTT. Encoded protein: CAWSLGGQPQHF.

The V call is TRBV7-2, the J call TRBJ2-3; 13 nucleotides match TRBD2. This CDR3 is 17 amino acids long. V lost 5 bases and J lost 4; bases outside the gene matches: 9. Germline V gene lookup returns CDR1 SGHTA and CDR2 FQGNSA. The CDR3 reads CASSRRTSGSPPDTQYF. The DNA for the CDR3 is TGTGCCAGCAGCCGGAGGACTAGCGGGAGCCCCCCAGATACGCAGTATTTT. Using reference TRBV7-2 and TRBJ2-3 for the parts outside the CDR3, the full variable domain is GAGVSQSPSNKVTEKGKDVELRCDPISGHTALYWYRQSLGQGLEFLIYFQGNSAPDKSGLPSDRFSAERTGGSVSTLTIQRTQQEDSAVYLCASSRRTSGSPPDTQYFGPGTRLTVL.

The chain has TRBV5-1 and TRBJ1-1; maybe TRBD1 (6 bases). With 3 bases removed from V and 3 bases from J, the gap between germline ends came to 12 bases. The CDR3 covers 14 residues. In germline, CDR1 is SGHRS, CDR2 YFSETQ. CDR3 bases: TGCGCCAGCAGCTACAACAGGGTGGACACTGAAGCTTTCTTT. Translated: CASSYNRVDTEAFF. Filled out from reference TRBV5-1 and TRBJ1-1, the complete variable domain reads KAGVTQTPRYLIKTRGQQVTLSCSPISGHRSVSWYQQTPGQGLQFLFEYFSETQRNKGNFPGRFSGRQFSNSRSEMNVSTLELGDSALYLCASSYNRVDTEAFFGQGTRLTVV.

The rearrangement links TRBV2 to TRBJ1-5; TRBD1 agrees at 10 bases. V lost 10 bases and J lost 5; bases outside the gene matches: 2. Germline V gene data show CDR1 as SNHLY and CDR2 as FYNNEI. This CDR3 comprises 12 residues. As DNA, the CDR3 is TGTGCCACCGGGACAGGGGATCAGCCCCAGCATTTT. It is translated as CATGTGDQPQHF.

The table lists this clone with a count of one. The gene calls are TRBV11-2 and TRBJ2-3; D is uncertain. Germline V gene sequence: CDR1 SGHAT, CDR2 FQNNGV. CDR3 size: 15 residues. Trimming cost V 5 bases and J 4 bases, with 16 bases left between them. The CDR3 bases are TGTGCCAGCAGCCCGACCTGGGGTAACGCAGATACGCAGTATTTT. It codes for CASSPTWGNADTQYF.

This chain joins TRBV7-7 and TRBJ2-3; D gene unclear. Per the germline V gene, CDR1 is SSHAT and CDR2 is FNYEAQ (reference sequence). The CDR3 runs to 15 residues. The V end was cut by 0 bases, the J end by 4 bases, with 11 bases between. The CDR3 here is CASSLAGKESDTQYF. The CDR3 region has the DNA TGTGCCAGCAGCTTAGCGGGAAAGGAGTCAGATACGCAGTATTTT.

This sequence joins TRBV28 and TRBJ1-5; D remains unclear. This CDR3 contains 13 residues. Trimming pared 4 bases from V and 3 bases from J, leaving 7 bases between. The germline gives CDR1 MDHEN, CDR2 SYDVKM. CDR3 protein: CASSWQANQPQHF. Written as DNA, the CDR3 is TGTGCCAGCAGTTGGCAGGCCAATCAGCCCCAGCATTTT.

The chain combines TRBV7-9 with TRBJ1-1; D uncertain. Between the trimmed V and J ends, which lost 5 bases and 0 bases, there was a span of 16 bases. CDR1 SEHNR and CDR2 FQNEAQ come from the germline V gene (reference sequence). The length of the CDR3 is 16 residues. CDR3 sequence (DNA): TGTGCCAGCAGCCGTCGTACAGAACCTATGAACACTGAAGCTTTCTTT. Protein sequence: CASSRRTEPMNTEAFF.

This clone was found a few times. The chain uses TRBV18 and TRBJ2-3, with 11 bases identical to TRBD2. Germline V gene sequence: CDR1 KGHSH, CDR2 LQKENI. J lost 5 bases, V lost 6 bases, and 7 bases had no gene match. The CDR3 loop spans 15 amino acids. In DNA form, the CDR3 reads TGTGCCAGCTCGATAGCGGGAGGGCCCGTAGATACGCAGTATTTT. Translated, it gives CASSIAGGPVDTQYF.

This clone was detected only once. The V and J genes are TRBV27 and TRBJ1-1; tentatively, D is TRBD1 (5 bases). Trimming cost V 6 bases and J 1 base, with 12 bases left between them. Germline CDR1 MNHEY, CDR2 SMNVEV (reference sequence). CDR3 length equals 14 residues. In nucleotides, the CDR3 is TGTGCCAGCAGGCGCAGGGAGGGGAACACTGAAGCTTTCTTT. Residues: CASRRREGNTEAFF.

The rearrangement joins TRBV29-1 to TRBJ2-4; 11 bases are a match to TRBD2. Germline V lookup: CDR1 SQVTM, CDR2 ANQGSEA. The J segment lost 0 bases and the V segment lost 8 bases, leaving 9 bases of the junction unmatched. The CDR3 totals 16 residues. The CDR3 sequence: CSFLAGGPLAKNIQYF. The CDR3 coding sequence is TGCAGCTTCCTAGCGGGGGGACCTCTAGCCAAAAACATTCAGTACTTC.